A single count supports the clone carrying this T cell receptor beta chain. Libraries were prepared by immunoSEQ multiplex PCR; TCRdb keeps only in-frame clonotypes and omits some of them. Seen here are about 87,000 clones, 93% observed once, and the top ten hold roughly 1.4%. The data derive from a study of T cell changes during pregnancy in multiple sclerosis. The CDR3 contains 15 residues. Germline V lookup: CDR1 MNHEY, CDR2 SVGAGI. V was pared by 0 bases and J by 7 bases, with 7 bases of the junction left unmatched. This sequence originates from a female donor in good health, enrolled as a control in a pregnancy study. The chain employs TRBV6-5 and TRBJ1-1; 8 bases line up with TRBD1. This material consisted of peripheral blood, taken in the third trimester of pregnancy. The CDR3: CASSYSGGTGGEAFF. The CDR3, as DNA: TGTGCCAGCAGTTACTCGGGAGGCACAGGGGGTGAAGCTTTCTTT.